This TCR beta chain was retrieved from a study of shared clonotypes between healthy human individuals. Study-level points and caveats: The sharing of 4.5% to 6.5% of naive CD4 clonotypes was seen across a handful of donors. Sampling included only blood; tissue repertoires likely differ. Generation probabilities were higher for clonotypes shared across all four sorted-subset donors than for unshared ones.

A remark on this clone: What it binds is unknown.

The V and J ends lost 5 bases and 4 bases, in that order; junction bases with no gene match: 7. This CDR3 is 14 amino acids long. Germline V lookup: CDR1 MNHEY, CDR2 SMNVEV (reference sequence). Profiled with immunoSEQ multiplex PCR; TCRdb holds only in-frame clones, not every one. Seen here are over 2 million clones, 85% to 95% observed once, and the top ten hold 0.3% to 0.45%. The chain joins TRBV27 to TRBJ1-2, with TRBD1 matching 7 bases. The specimen sequenced was naive CD4+ T cells from PBMCs. Regarding subset: CD45RA+ positively selected. This clonotype was obtained from a man in his late teens or twenties in good health. Some clones in this sample may be carry-over from other donors' samples. CDR3 loop: CASSPRTGSYGYTF. CDR3 nucleotides: TGTGCCAGCAGTCCCCGGACAGGATCCTATGGCTACACCTTC.